This T cell receptor (beta chain) was retrieved from a study of PD-L1 blockade in urothelial cancer. Study background: Median blood clonality was about 0.086, with around 83,000 unique TCRs.

Time point meaning: peripheral blood 6 weeks after treatment start. This clone was counted a single time. The CDR3 runs 13 residues. Trimming removed 6 bases at V and 7 bases at J, with 14 bases between. CDR1 is KGHSH and CDR2 is LQKENI in the germline V gene. Using immunoSEQ multiplex PCR, the repertoire was profiled, and TCRdb retains in-frame clones only, with some absent. The table includes about 110,000 clones, about 91% detected once. The chain joins TRBV18 to TRBJ2-3; D is ambiguous. The sequence came from a man aged 60-69 years with urothelial cancer. This specimen consisted of PBMCs, obtained around atezolizumab (anti-PD-L1) treatment. Here the CDR3 DNA reads TGTGCCAGCTCTCAGGCCCTAAGGAATACGCAGTATTTT. Encoded protein: CASSQALRNTQYF. Full variable domain (outside the CDR3, taken from reference TRBV18 and TRBJ2-3): NAGVMQNPRHLVRRRGQEARLRCSPMKGHSHVYWYRQLPEEGLKFMVYLQKENIIDESGMPKERFSAEFPKEGPSILRIQQVVRGDSAAYFCASSQALRNTQYFGPGTRLTVL.